The clone carrying this TCR beta chain was picked up many times. Its antigen is not identified. The data belong to a study of T-cell reconstitution after alpha-beta-depleted transplantation in children. Notes on the study in general: In patients about two months after transplant, alpha-beta T cells reportedly arose from several hundred expanded graft clones.

TCRbeta library construction was performed incorporating unique molecular identifiers. TCRdb fed the PCR reads into MiXCR, producing one record per CDR3 protein. The sample carries 450,000 to 600,000 distinct CDR3 sequences, over 10% recorded once. Trimming removed 3 bases at V and 0 bases at J, with 9 bases between. Germline CDR1 and CDR2: DFQATT and SNEGSKA (reference sequence). CDR3 size: 14 residues. The chain has TRBV20-1 and TRBJ2-1; D gene uncertain. The sample consisted of PBMCs, mostly from graft donor cells, taken 360 days after TCRalphabeta/CD19-depleted stem cell transplant. The sequence derives from a male patient aged 10 to 17 who had a stem cell transplant for acute myeloid leukemia, so the T cells may come from the graft donor. DNA for the CDR3: TGCAGTGCTAGTTGGGCAGTCTCCTACAATGAGCAGTTCTTC. Translating gives CSASWAVSYNEQFF.